The 17 T cell receptor beta chains presented below share a single source sample, sequenced in a study of vaccination effects on CD4 cells after COVID-19. Viral peptide pool expansion of antigen-specific CD4+ T cells preceded sequencing in the ViraFEST assay. CD4+ T cells were isolated after around ten days of culture. Either the mRNA-1273 or the BNT162b2 vaccine was given to participants as two doses. Libraries were prepared by immunoSEQ multiplex PCR; TCRdb keeps only in-frame clonotypes and omits some of them. The sample yields 25,000 to 30,000 clones, 74% seen once. These receptors lack a known antigen. Sequenced material: CD4+ T cells from PBMCs cultured with HCoV-OC43 spike peptides, taken after COVID-19 vaccination. Subset given: HCoV-OC43 spike overlapping peptide pool stimulation. The receptors shown here come from a human donor who received a COVID-19 vaccine.

The rearrangement uses TRBV5-4 and TRBJ2-5; TRBD2 matches at 10 bases. CDR1 and CDR2 from the germline V gene are SGHNT and YYREEE (reference sequence). Unmatched junction bases numbered 11, after V lost 3 bases and J lost 0 bases. The CDR3 extends over 18 amino acids. The CDR3 sequence is CASSSGRTTSGYQETQYF. The CDR3 DNA is TGTGCCAGCAGCTCAGGACGTACGACTAGCGGGTACCAAGAGACCCAGTACTTC.

V is TRBV2 and J is TRBJ1-2; D is uncertain. Germline-derived CDR1 and CDR2 are SNHLY and FYNNEI. V lost 0 bases and J lost 8, with 7 bases in between. The CDR3 extends over 12 amino acids. CDR3 nucleotides: TGTGCCAGCAGTGAAGCCGGCGGGGGCTACACCTTC. Protein product: CASSEAGGGYTF.

This clone was seen a single time. This rearrangement joins TRBV2 to TRBJ1-1; TRBD1 matches 7 bases. The V gene's germline CDR1 is SNHLY and CDR2 FYNNEI. This CDR3 is 14 amino acids long. With 4 bases clipped from V and 11 bases from J, the junction kept 13 bases outside the gene matches. The CDR3 reads CASSGEFRGTGAFF. The DNA of the CDR3 is TGTGCCAGCAGTGGGGAATTCAGGGGGACCGGGGCTTTCTTT.

The V and J genes are TRBV25-1 and TRBJ2-3, with TRBD1 matching 8 bases. The ends lost 4 bases at V and 2 bases at J; junction bases unmatched: 5. Germline CDR1 reads MGHDK; CDR2 reads SYGVNS. This CDR3 contains 15 residues. CDR3 loop: CASSVGQGSTDTQYF. CDR3 bases: TGTGCCAGCAGTGTTGGACAGGGCTCCACAGATACGCAGTATTTT.

This clone was counted between two and nine times. The CDR3 coding sequence is TGTGCCAGCAGCCAAGTTTTCCGCAGGGGTAAGACAGATACGCAGTATTTT. This gives the protein CASSQVFRRGKTDTQYF. The chain employs TRBV3-1 (or the pseudogene TRBV3-2) and TRBJ2-3; D possibly corresponds to TRBD1 (6 bases). The CDR3 runs to 17 residues. The germline gives CDR1 LGHDT, CDR2 YNNKEL (reference sequence). V was pared by 1 base and J by 3 bases, with 17 bases between.

The chain couples TRBV2 to TRBJ1-1, with D uncertain. The CDR3 loop spans 12 amino acids. Germline-derived CDR1 and CDR2 are SNHLY and FYNNEI. V lost 10 bases and J 5 bases, leaving 14 bases between the germline ends. The CDR3 region has the DNA TGTGCCAACGGAAAGCAAGGGACTGAAGCTTTCTTT. It codes for CANGKQGTEAFF.

Only one count was recorded for this clone. J is TRBJ2-1 and V is TRBV11-1; 8 bases align to TRBD2. With 7 bases clipped from V and 1 base from J, the junction kept 9 bases outside the gene matches. From germline, CDR1 is SGHAT and CDR2 FQDESV (reference sequence). The CDR3 sequence is 16 residues long. The CDR3 sequence is CASTDGRLASYNEQFF. CDR3 in DNA: TGTGCCAGCACCGATGGGCGACTAGCGTCCTACAATGAGCAGTTCTTC.

This clone has just a few counts. V is TRBV5-1 and J is TRBJ2-2, with 10 bases aligning to TRBD1. The CDR3 runs 16 residues. Trimming took 4 bases from V and 5 from J; bases not matched to a gene: 8. The V gene's germline CDR1 is SGHRS and CDR2 YFSETQ. CDR3 sequence: CASSGGQGIGTGELFF. The CDR3 DNA follows: TGCGCCAGCAGCGGGGGACAGGGGATTGGTACCGGGGAGCTGTTTTTT.

This clone was detected only a few times. V is TRBV19 and J is TRBJ1-6, with a weak D call TRBD1 (5 bases). In germline, CDR1 is LNHDA, CDR2 SQIVND (reference sequence). The CDR3 consists of 17 residues. Trimming took off 5 bases at V and 4 bases at J, with 18 bases between the two ends. The CDR3 DNA reads as TGTGCCAGTAGTTCCTCCGGGACGCAGGTTTATAATTCACCCCTCCACTTT. It specifies CASSSSGTQVYNSPLHF.

J is TRBJ2-7 and V is TRBV5-4; no reliable D call. Germline assignment: CDR1 SGHNT and CDR2 YYREEE (reference sequence). This CDR3 has 11 residues. V dropped 4 bases and J dropped 7 bases, with 9 bases sitting between them. The CDR3 region is CASSEQKEQYF. In nucleotides, the CDR3 is TGTGCCAGCAGCGAGCAGAAAGAGCAGTACTTC.

The chain employs TRBV5-1 and TRBJ2-2; 8 positions match TRBD1. J gave up 6 bases and V 4 bases, and 5 bases lay outside the gene matches. The CDR3 is made up of 14 amino acids. Looked up from germline, CDR1 is SGHRS and CDR2 is YFSETQ. The chain's CDR3 is CASSVDREAGELFF. For the CDR3, the DNA is TGCGCCAGCAGCGTGGACAGGGAGGCCGGGGAGCTGTTTTTT.

This clone was seen a single time. The CDR3 loop is CASSQDPSGLAGTYEQYF. The CDR3 DNA reads TGTGCCAGCAGCCAAGATCCATCGGGACTAGCGGGTACCTACGAGCAGTACTTC. The chain employs TRBV3-1 (or the pseudogene TRBV3-2) and TRBJ2-7, with TRBD2 matching over 12 bases. CDR1 is LGHDT, CDR2 YNNKEL, per germline (reference sequence). This CDR3 is 18 amino acids long. J lost 2 bases, V lost 0 bases, and 8 bases had no gene match.

V is TRBV4-1 and J is TRBJ1-2, with TRBD1 matching over 9 bases. Germline CDR1 and CDR2: MGHRA and YSYEKL. The V and J ends lost 4 bases and 3 bases, in that order; junction bases with no gene match: 6. This CDR3 region has 15 residues. The DNA for the CDR3 is TGCGCCAGCAGCCTCCGGGACAGGGAACACTATGGCTACACCTTC. Amino acid sequence: CASSLRDREHYGYTF.

The V gene is TRBV18, the J gene TRBJ2-7; no clear D gene. CDR3 size: 14 residues. The V end lost 3 bases, the J end lost 0 bases, and 9 bases lay between the germline ends. Germline V gives CDR1 KGHSH, CDR2 LQKENI. This CDR3 is CASSPQESSYEQYF. The CDR3, as DNA: TGTGCCAGCTCACCTCAGGAGAGCTCCTACGAGCAGTACTTC.

The V call is TRBV15, the J call TRBJ2-2; unclear D gene. CDR3 length equals 15 residues. V was clipped by 0 bases and J by 6 bases, with 11 bases between them. Germline V gene data show CDR1 as LNHNV and CDR2 as YYDKDF (reference sequence). The CDR3 nucleotides read TGTGCCACCAGCAGAGATGACCGCTTCCCCGGGGAGCTGTTTTTT. Translated, it gives CATSRDDRFPGELFF.

This rearrangement joins TRBV3-1 (or the pseudogene TRBV3-2) to TRBJ2-5; 7 bases line up with TRBD1. The CDR3 length is 15 residues. Germline CDR1 LGHDT, CDR2 YNNKEL (reference sequence). Losses at the gene ends were 1 base for V and 5 bases for J; bases not matched to a gene: 7. The CDR3 sequence is CASSQGWGRGETQYF. The CDR3 DNA is TGTGCCAGCAGCCAAGGTTGGGGCAGGGGGGAGACCCAGTACTTC.

The chain uses TRBV24-1 and TRBJ1-2; D is ambiguous. V lost 4 bases and J 4 bases, leaving 15 bases between the germline ends. Looked up from germline, CDR1 is KGHDR and CDR2 is SFDVKD. This CDR3 comprises 15 residues. Here the CDR3 reads CATSDKQPGLYGYTF. The CDR3 nucleotides read TGTGCCACCAGTGACAAACAACCGGGCCTCTATGGCTACACCTTC.